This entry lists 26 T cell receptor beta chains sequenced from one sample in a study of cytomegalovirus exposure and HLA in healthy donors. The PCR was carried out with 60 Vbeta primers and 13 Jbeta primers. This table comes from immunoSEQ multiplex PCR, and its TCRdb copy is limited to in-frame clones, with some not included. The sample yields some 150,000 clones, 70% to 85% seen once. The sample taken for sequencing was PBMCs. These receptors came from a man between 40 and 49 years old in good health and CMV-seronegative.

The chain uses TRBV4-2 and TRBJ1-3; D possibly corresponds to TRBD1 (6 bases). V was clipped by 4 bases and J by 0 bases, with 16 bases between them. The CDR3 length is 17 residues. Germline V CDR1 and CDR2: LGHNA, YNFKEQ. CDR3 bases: TGTGCCAGCAGCCTGACAGGTCAGCGTAACTCTGGAAACACCATATATTTT. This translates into CASSLTGQRNSGNTIYF.

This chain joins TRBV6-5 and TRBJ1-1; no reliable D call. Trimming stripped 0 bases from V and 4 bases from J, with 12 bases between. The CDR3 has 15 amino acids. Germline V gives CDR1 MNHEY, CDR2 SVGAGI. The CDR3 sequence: CASSYSGQLGTEAFF. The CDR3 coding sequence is TGTGCCAGCAGTTACTCTGGGCAGCTGGGCACTGAAGCTTTCTTT.

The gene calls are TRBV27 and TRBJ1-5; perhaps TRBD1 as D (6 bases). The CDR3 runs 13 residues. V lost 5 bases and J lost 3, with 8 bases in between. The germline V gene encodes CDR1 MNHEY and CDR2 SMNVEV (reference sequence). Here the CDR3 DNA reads TGTGCCAGCAGTCAGGGGCTCAATCAGCCCCAGCATTTT. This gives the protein CASSQGLNQPQHF.

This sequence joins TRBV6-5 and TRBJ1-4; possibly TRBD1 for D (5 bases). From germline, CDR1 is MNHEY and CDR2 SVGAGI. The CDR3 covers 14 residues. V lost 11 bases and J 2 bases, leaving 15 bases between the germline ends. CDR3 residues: CAVRGLDTNEKLFF. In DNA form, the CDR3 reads TGTGCCGTCCGGGGGTTAGATACTAATGAAAAACTGTTTTTT.

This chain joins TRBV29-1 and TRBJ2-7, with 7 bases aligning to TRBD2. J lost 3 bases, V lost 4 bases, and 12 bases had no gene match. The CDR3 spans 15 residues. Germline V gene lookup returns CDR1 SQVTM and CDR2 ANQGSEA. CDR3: CSVGPRGGVIYEQYF. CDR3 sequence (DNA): TGCAGCGTTGGGCCCCGGGGAGGGGTAATCTACGAGCAGTACTTC.

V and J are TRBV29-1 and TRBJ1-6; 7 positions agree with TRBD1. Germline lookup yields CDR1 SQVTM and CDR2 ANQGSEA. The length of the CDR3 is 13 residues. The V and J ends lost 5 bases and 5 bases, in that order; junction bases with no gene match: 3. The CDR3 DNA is TGCAGCGTTCGGGACAGCCATAATTCACCCCTCCACTTT. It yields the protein CSVRDSHNSPLHF.

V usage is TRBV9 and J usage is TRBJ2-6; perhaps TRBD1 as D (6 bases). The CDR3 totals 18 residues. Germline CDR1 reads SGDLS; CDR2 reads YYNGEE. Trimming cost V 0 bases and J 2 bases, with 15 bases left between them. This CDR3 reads CASSVDQGPSTGANVLTF. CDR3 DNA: TGTGCCAGCAGCGTAGATCAGGGGCCCTCCACTGGGGCCAACGTCCTGACTTTC.

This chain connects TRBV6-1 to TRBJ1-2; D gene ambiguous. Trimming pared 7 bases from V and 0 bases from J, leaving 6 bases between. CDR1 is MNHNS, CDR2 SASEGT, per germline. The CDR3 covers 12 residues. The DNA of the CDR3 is TGTGCCAGCAAACAGACTAACTATGGCTACACCTTC. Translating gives CASKQTNYGYTF.

The CDR3 spells CASSHLAGGPYNEQFF. The DNA for the CDR3 is TGCGCCAGCAGCCACTTAGCGGGGGGGCCCTACAATGAGCAGTTCTTC. The chain uses TRBV4-1 and TRBJ2-1; 11 positions match TRBD2. Germline values: CDR1 MGHRA, CDR2 YSYEKL. CDR3 length equals 16 residues. The V segment lost 3 bases and the J segment 2 bases; nucleotides outside the gene matches: 3.

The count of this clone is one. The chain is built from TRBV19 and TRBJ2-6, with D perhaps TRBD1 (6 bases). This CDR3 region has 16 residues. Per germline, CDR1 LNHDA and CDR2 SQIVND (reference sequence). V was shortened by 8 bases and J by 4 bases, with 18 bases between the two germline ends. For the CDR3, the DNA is TGTGCCAGTCGACAGGTAGGGCAGTCCGGGGCCAACGTCCTGACTTTC. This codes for CASRQVGQSGANVLTF.

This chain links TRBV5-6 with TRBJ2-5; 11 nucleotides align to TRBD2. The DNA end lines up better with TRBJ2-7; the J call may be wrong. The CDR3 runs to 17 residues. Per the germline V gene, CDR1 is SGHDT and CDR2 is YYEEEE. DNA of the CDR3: TGTGCCAGCAGCTTCTACGGCCTAGCGGGGGGAGGGTACGAGCAGTACTTC. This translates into CASSFYGLAGGGYEQYF.

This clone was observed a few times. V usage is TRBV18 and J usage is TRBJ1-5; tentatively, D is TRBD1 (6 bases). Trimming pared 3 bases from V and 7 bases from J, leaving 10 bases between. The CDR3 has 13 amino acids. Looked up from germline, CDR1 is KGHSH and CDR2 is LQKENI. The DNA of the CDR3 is TGTGCCAGCTCACCCATCAGGGGCCAGCCCCAGCATTTT. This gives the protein CASSPIRGQPQHF.

The CDR3 DNA reads as TGTGCCAGCAGCTACCGACCTGCCCTAACGGGGGATGAGCAGTTCTTC. Translation gives CASSYRPALTGDEQFF. The chain links TRBV7-2 to TRBJ2-1; the D gene is possibly TRBD2 (6 bases). The ends were cut back, 4 bases at V and 8 bases at J, with 21 bases in the middle. The germline V gene has CDR1 SGHTA and CDR2 FQGNSA. The CDR3 is 16 amino acids.

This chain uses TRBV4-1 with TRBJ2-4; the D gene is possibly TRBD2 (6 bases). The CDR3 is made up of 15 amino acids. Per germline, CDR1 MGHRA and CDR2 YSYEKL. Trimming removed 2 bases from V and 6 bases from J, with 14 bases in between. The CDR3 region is CASSQPGPAGNIQYF. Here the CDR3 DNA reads TGCGCCAGCAGCCAACCTGGACCAGCGGGAAACATTCAGTACTTC.

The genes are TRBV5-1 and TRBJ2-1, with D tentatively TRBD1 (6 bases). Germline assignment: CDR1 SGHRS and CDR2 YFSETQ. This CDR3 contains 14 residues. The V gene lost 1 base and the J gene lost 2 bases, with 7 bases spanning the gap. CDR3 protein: CASSLQGTYNEQFF. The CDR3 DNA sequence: TGCGCCAGCAGCTTGCAGGGGACCTACAATGAGCAGTTCTTC.

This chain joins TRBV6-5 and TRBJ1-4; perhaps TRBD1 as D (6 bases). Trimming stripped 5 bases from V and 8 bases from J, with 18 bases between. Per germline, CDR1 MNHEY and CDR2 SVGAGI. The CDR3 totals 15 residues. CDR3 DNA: TGTGCCAGCAGTCGGCGACAGGAAGGTAGAGAAAAACTGTTTTTT. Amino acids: CASSRRQEGREKLFF.

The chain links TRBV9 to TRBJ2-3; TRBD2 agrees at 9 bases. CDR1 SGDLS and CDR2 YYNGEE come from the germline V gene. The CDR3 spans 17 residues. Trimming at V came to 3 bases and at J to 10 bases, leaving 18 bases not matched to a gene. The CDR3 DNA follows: TGTGCCAGCAGCGCAGATGGCCAGCTAGGGACTAGCCTGTCGCAGTATTTT. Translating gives CASSADGQLGTSLSQYF. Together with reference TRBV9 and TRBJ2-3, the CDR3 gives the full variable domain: DSGVTQTPKHLITATGQRVTLRCSPRSGDLSVYWYQQSLDQGLQFLIQYYNGEERAKGNILERFSAQQFPDLHSELNLSSLELGDSALYFCASSADGQLGTSLSQYFGPGTRLTVL.

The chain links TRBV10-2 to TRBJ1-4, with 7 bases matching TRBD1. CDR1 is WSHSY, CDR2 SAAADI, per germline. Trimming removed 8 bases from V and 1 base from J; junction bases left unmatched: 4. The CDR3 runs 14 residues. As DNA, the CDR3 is TGCGCCAGCGGTAACAGGGGAACTAATGAAAAACTGTTTTTT. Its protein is CASGNRGTNEKLFF.

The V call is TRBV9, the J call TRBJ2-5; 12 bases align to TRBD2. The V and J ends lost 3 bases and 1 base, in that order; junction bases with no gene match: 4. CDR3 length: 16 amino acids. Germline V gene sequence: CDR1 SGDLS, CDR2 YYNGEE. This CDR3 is CASSGLLAGGQETQYF. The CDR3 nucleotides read TGTGCCAGCAGCGGGCTACTAGCGGGGGGCCAAGAGACCCAGTACTTC.

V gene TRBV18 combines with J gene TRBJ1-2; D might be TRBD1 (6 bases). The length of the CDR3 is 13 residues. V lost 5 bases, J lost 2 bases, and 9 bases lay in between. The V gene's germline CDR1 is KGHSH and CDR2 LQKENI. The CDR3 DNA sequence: TGTGCCAGCTCAGGACAGAGCAACTATGGCTACACCTTC. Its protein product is CASSGQSNYGYTF. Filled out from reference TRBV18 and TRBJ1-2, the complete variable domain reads NAGVMQNPRHLVRRRGQEARLRCSPMKGHSHVYWYRQLPEEGLKFMVYLQKENIIDESGMPKERFSAEFPKEGPSILRIQQVVRGDSAAYFCASSGQSNYGYTFGSGTRLTVV.

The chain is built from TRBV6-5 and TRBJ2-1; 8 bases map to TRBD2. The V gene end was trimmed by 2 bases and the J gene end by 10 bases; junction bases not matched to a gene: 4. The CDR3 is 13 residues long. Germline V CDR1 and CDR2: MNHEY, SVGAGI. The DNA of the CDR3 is TGTGCCAGCAGTTACGGGGCTAGCGGGGAGCAGTTCTTC. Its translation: CASSYGASGEQFF.

CDR3 residues: CASSPLLSGAEAFF. CDR3 bases: TGTGCCAGCAGTCCCTTGCTGTCGGGGGCTGAAGCTTTCTTT. This rearrangement joins TRBV27 to TRBJ1-1, with a weak D call TRBD1 (5 bases). The CDR3 contains 14 residues. CDR1 and CDR2 from the germline V gene are MNHEY and SMNVEV (reference sequence). Trimming pared 5 bases from V and 6 bases from J, leaving 16 bases between.

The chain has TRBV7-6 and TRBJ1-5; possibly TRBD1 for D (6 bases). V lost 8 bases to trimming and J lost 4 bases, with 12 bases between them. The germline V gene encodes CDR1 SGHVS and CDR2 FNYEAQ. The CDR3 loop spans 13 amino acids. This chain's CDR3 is CASGQGWNQPQHF. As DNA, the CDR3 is TGTGCCAGCGGTCAGGGGTGGAATCAGCCCCAGCATTTT.

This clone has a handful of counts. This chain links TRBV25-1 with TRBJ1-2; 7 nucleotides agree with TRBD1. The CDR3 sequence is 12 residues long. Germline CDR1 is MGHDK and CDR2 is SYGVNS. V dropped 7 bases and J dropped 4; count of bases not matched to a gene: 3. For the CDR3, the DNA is TGTGCCAGCACTGGGACAGTCTATGGCTACACCTTC. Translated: CASTGTVYGYTF.

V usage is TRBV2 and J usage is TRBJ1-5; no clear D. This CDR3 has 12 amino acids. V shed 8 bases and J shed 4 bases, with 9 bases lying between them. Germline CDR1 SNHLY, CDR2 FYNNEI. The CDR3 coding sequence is TGTGCCAGCGGAGGGTGGAATCAGCCCCAGCATTTT. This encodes CASGGWNQPQHF. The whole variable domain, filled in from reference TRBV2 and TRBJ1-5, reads EPEVTQTPSHQVTQMGQEVILRCVPISNHLYFYWYRQILGQKVEFLVSFYNNEISEKSEIFDDQFSVERPDGSNFTLKIRSTKLEDSAMYFCASGGWNQPQHFGDGTRLSIL.

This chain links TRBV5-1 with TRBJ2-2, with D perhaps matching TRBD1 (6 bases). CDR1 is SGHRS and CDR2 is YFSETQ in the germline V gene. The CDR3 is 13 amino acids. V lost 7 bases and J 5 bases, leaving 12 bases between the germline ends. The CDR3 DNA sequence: TGCGCCAGCTGTGTACAGGGAACCGGGGAGCTGTTTTTT. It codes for CASCVQGTGELFF. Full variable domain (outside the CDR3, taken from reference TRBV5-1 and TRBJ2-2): KAGVTQTPRYLIKTRGQQVTLSCSPISGHRSVSWYQQTPGQGLQFLFEYFSETQRNKGNFPGRFSGRQFSNSRSEMNVSTLELGDSALYLCASCVQGTGELFFGEGSRLTVL.